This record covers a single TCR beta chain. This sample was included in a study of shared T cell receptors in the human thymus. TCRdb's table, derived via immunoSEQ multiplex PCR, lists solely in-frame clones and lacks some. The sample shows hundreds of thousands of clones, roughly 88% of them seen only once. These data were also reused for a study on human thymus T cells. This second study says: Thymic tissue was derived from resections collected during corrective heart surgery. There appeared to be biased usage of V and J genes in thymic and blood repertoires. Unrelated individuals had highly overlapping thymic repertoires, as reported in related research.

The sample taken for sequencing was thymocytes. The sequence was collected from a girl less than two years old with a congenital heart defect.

The CDR3: CASSPNRGTDGYTF. The CDR3 region has the DNA TGTGCCAGCAGCCCCAACAGGGGGACGGATGGCTACACCTTC. The J gene is TRBJ1-2, the V gene TRBV7-2; 8 bases agree with TRBD1. V lost 5 bases to trimming and J lost 6 bases; unmatched junction nucleotides: 8. CDR3 length: 14 residues. Germline CDR1 is SGHTA and CDR2 is FQGNSA. The entire variable domain, with the rest obtained from reference TRBV7-2 and TRBJ1-2, is as follows: GAGVSQSPSNKVTEKGKDVELRCDPISGHTALYWYRQSLGQGLEFLIYFQGNSAPDKSGLPSDRFSAERTGGSVSTLTIQRTQQEDSAVYLCASSPNRGTDGYTFGSGTRLTVV.